These T cell receptor beta chains were read from a single sample in a study of blood T cell repertoires in COVID-19. Measured with immunoSEQ multiplex PCR; TCRdb has only the in-frame clones, and not every one. This sample carries about 260,000 clones, just under 90% of them seen once, and the ten largest clones take 3.7%. The specimen was peripheral blood. These receptors all stem from a middle-aged woman with acute or convalescent COVID-19. Both conserved end residues are part of each CDR3. D genes are given only for firm matches.

j_call: TRBJ2-1; d_call: TRBD2; v_call: TRBV2; cdr3_nt: TGTGCCAGCAGGGCCCTAGCGGGGGTATACAATGAGCAGTTCTTC; cdr3_aa: CASRALAGVYNEQFF
j_call: TRBJ2-1; d_call: -; v_call: TRBV30; cdr3_nt: TGTGCCCGCTCAGGGAAGGGGAATGAGCAGTTCTTC; cdr3_aa: CARSGKGNEQFF
j_call: TRBJ1-2; d_call: -; v_call: TRBV27; cdr3_nt: TGTGCCAGCAGTTCCCCGGGACTAAACTATGGCTACACCTTC; cdr3_aa: CASSSPGLNYGYTF
j_call: TRBJ2-5; d_call: TRBD2; v_call: TRBV3-1/TRBV3-2; cdr3_nt: TGTGCCAGCAGCACCCAGTTAGCGGGGGGAGAGACCCAGTACTTC; cdr3_aa: CASSTQLAGGETQYF
j_call: TRBJ2-3; d_call: -; v_call: TRBV19; cdr3_nt: TGTGCCAGTAGTATAGCTAGGTCTAGCACAGATACGCAGTATTTT; cdr3_aa: CASSIARSSTDTQYF
j_call: TRBJ1-2; d_call: TRBD1; v_call: TRBV19; cdr3_nt: TGTGCCAGTAGTATAGGACAGGGCGGCTATGGCTACACCTTC; cdr3_aa: CASSIGQGGYGYTF
j_call: TRBJ2-5; d_call: -; v_call: TRBV6-5; cdr3_nt: TGTGCCAGCAGTCTGCGGGGAAGGTTCCAAGAGACCCAGTACTTC; cdr3_aa: CASSLRGRFQETQYF
j_call: TRBJ1-2; d_call: -; v_call: TRBV3-1/TRBV3-2; cdr3_nt: TGTGCCAGCAGCCCGACCGGGAACTATGGCTACACCTTC; cdr3_aa: CASSPTGNYGYTF
j_call: TRBJ1-2; d_call: -; v_call: TRBV3-1/TRBV3-2; cdr3_nt: TGTGCCAGCAGCCCCCCCCGCGGGGGCGACTATGGCTACACCTTC; cdr3_aa: CASSPPRGGDYGYTF
j_call: TRBJ1-2; d_call: -; v_call: TRBV11-2; cdr3_nt: TGTGCCAGCAGCTTAGAGGGGCGGGGGAGAGGCTACACCTTC; cdr3_aa: CASSLEGRGRGYTF
j_call: TRBJ2-5; d_call: -; v_call: TRBV12-3/TRBV12-4; cdr3_nt: TGTGCCAGCAGTTTAAGGGGTCAAGAGACCCAGTACTTC; cdr3_aa: CASSLRGQETQYF
j_call: TRBJ1-4; d_call: -; v_call: TRBV19; cdr3_nt: TGTGCCAGTAGTATCATTAGTAATGAAAAACTGTTTTTT; cdr3_aa: CASSIISNEKLFF
j_call: TRBJ1-2; d_call: -; v_call: TRBV4-2; cdr3_nt: TGTGCCAGCAGCCAAGATCCAGGAAAGTATGGCTACACCTTC; cdr3_aa: CASSQDPGKYGYTF
j_call: TRBJ1-6; d_call: TRBD1; v_call: TRBV9; cdr3_nt: TGTGCCAGCAGCGTTACCGGGACAGAGTCACCCCTCCACTTT; cdr3_aa: CASSVTGTESPLHF
j_call: TRBJ1-4; d_call: TRBD1; v_call: TRBV5-6; cdr3_nt: TGTGCCAGCAGCTTCCTGGACAGGGAGAATGAAAAACTGTTTTTT; cdr3_aa: CASSFLDRENEKLFF
j_call: TRBJ1-2; d_call: -; v_call: TRBV5-1; cdr3_nt: TGCGCCAGCAGCTTGGCCTGGGGACTGCCCGATAACTATGGCTACACCTTC; cdr3_aa: CASSLAWGLPDNYGYTF